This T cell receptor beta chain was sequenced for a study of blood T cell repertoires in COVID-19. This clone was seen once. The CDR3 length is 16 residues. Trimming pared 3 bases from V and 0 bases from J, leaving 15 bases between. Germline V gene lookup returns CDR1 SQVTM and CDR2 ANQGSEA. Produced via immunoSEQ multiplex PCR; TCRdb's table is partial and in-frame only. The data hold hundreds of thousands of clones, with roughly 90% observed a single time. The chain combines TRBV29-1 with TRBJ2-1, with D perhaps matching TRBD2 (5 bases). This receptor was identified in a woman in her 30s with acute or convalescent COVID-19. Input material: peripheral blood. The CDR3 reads CSVDGSAESSYNEQFF. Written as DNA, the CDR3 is TGCAGCGTTGATGGGTCAGCGGAAAGCTCCTACAATGAGCAGTTCTTC.